The 17 T cell receptor beta chains listed next were all sequenced from one sample in a study of blood T cell repertoires in COVID-19. Using immunoSEQ multiplex PCR, the repertoire was profiled, and TCRdb retains in-frame clones only, with some absent. Among 100,000 to 150,000 clones listed, about 83% were seen once. Sequenced: peripheral blood. These receptors were collected from a human donor in a cohort sampled during active COVID-19.

This chain uses TRBV5-1 with TRBJ1-4; 8 bases fit TRBD1. The CDR3 consists of 14 residues. J was trimmed by 6 bases and V by 4 bases; bases with no gene match: 5. Germline CDR1 and CDR2: SGHRS and YFSETQ. This chain's CDR3 is CASSAGGRDEKLFF. As DNA, the CDR3 is TGCGCCAGCAGCGCAGGGGGCCGGGATGAAAAACTGTTTTTT.

This sequence joins TRBV12-5 and TRBJ1-2; no clear D. Trimming took off 6 bases at V and 7 bases at J, with 15 bases between the two ends. The germline gives CDR1 LGHNT, CDR2 FRNRAP. This CDR3 is built from 13 residues. CDR3 in DNA: TGTGCTAGTGGCCCGGGTTCTAGCGCTGGCTACACCTTC. Protein sequence: CASGPGSSAGYTF.

The CDR3 DNA sequence: TGCGCCAGCAGCCCAGGGGAGACTAGCGGCCAAGAGACCCAGTACTTC. This sequence encodes CASSPGETSGQETQYF. This rearrangement joins TRBV5-1 to TRBJ2-5; 9 bases align to TRBD2. V lost 4 bases and J lost 1; bases outside the gene matches: 8. CDR1 and CDR2 from the germline V gene are SGHRS and YFSETQ. The CDR3 length is 16 residues.

V and J are TRBV30 and TRBJ1-1; 9 bases map to TRBD1. The CDR3 is made up of 16 amino acids. Germline trimming cut 2 bases from V and 5 bases from J; bases unmatched to any gene: 12. Germline V gene data show CDR1 as GTSNPN and CDR2 as SVGIG (reference sequence). This CDR3 is CAWSSWGKQGATEAFF. The CDR3 DNA is TGTGCCTGGAGTAGCTGGGGCAAACAGGGGGCGACTGAAGCTTTCTTT. The full variable domain, completed using reference TRBV30 and TRBJ1-1, is SQTIHQWPATLVQPVGSPLSLECTVEGTSNPNLYWYRQAAGRGLQLLFYSVGIGQISSEVPQNLSASRPQDRQFILSSKKLLLSDSGFYLCAWSSWGKQGATEAFFGQGTRLTVV.

This sequence joins TRBV14 and TRBJ2-1; maybe TRBD1 (6 bases). The ends were cut back, 5 bases at V and 0 bases at J, with 20 bases in the middle. The germline gives CDR1 SGHDN, CDR2 FVKESK. The CDR3 covers 18 residues. The CDR3 nucleotides read TGTGCCAGCAGCTACTTTTCTGGGACATGGAGCTCCTACAATGAGCAGTTCTTC. This codes for CASSYFSGTWSSYNEQFF.

The chain has TRBV19 and TRBJ2-4, with 10 bases identical to TRBD2. Per the germline V gene, CDR1 is LNHDA and CDR2 is SQIVND (reference sequence). The CDR3 length is 16 residues. The J segment lost 4 bases and the V segment lost 7 bases, leaving 10 bases of the junction unmatched. The CDR3 spells CASTTGTSVLKNIQYF. In DNA, the CDR3 is TGTGCCAGTACCACCGGGACTAGCGTCCTAAAAAACATTCAGTACTTC. Together with reference TRBV19 and TRBJ2-4, the CDR3 gives the full variable domain: DGGITQSPKYLFRKEGQNVTLSCEQNLNHDAMYWYRQDPGQGLRLIYYSQIVNDFQKGDIAEGYSVSREKKESFPLTVTSAQKNPTAFYLCASTTGTSVLKNIQYFGAGTRLSVL.

This chain connects TRBV12-3 or TRBV12-4 to TRBJ2-4, with 9 nucleotides matching TRBD1. The CDR3 is made up of 12 amino acids. V shed 9 bases, J shed 7 bases, and the junction held 4 bases outside the gene matches. The DNA for the CDR3 is TGTGCCAGTGCCGACAGGGGGAACATTCAGTACTTC. Translated: CASADRGNIQYF.

The rearrangement uses TRBV28 and TRBJ2-7, with a tentative D call TRBD2 (5 bases). Germline-derived CDR1 and CDR2 are MDHEN and SYDVKM. The V and J ends lost 11 bases and 4 bases respectively, with 12 bases between them. This CDR3 region has 11 residues. CDR3 residues: CASRDRYEQYF. CDR3 nucleotide sequence: TGTGCCTCACGGGATCGATACGAGCAGTACTTC.

This clone came up once. The rearrangement joins TRBV20-1 to TRBJ1-4; 7 nucleotides agree with TRBD1. The CDR3 has 13 amino acids. J gave up 5 bases and V 3 bases, and 3 bases lay outside the gene matches. Germline assignment: CDR1 DFQATT and CDR2 SNEGSKA (reference sequence). CDR3 amino acids: CSASKGGNEKLFF. The CDR3 DNA is TGCAGTGCTAGTAAAGGGGGCAATGAAAAACTGTTTTTT.

The chain combines TRBV4-3 with TRBJ2-1; D gene uncertain. This CDR3 has 13 amino acids. Germline CDR1 and CDR2: LGHNA and YSLEER. Trimming shortened V by 0 bases and J by 5 bases, and 5 bases separated the two germline ends. This chain's CDR3 is CASSQDLDNEQFF. The CDR3 nucleotides are TGCGCCAGCAGCCAAGATCTAGACAATGAGCAGTTCTTC.

This sequence joins TRBV21-1 and TRBJ1-5. TRBV21-1 is flagged as a pseudogene. The CDR3 contains 19 residues. The CDR3 reads CASSKAPESATGSNQPQHF. Here the CDR3 DNA reads TGTGCCAGCAGCAAAGCGCCCGAGTCGGCGACGGGGAGCAATCAGCCCCAGCATTTT.

The chain employs TRBV9 and TRBJ1-2; weak D call: TRBD1 (6 bases). Germline assignment: CDR1 SGDLS and CDR2 YYNGEE. Between the trimmed V and J ends, which lost 0 bases and 6 bases, there was a span of 15 bases. The CDR3 extends over 15 amino acids. The chain's CDR3 is CASSVEYIPGDGYTF. The CDR3 nucleotides read TGTGCCAGCAGCGTAGAGTACATTCCAGGGGATGGCTACACCTTC.

J is TRBJ1-3 and V is TRBV19, with TRBD1 as a possible D gene (5 bases). Per the germline V gene, CDR1 is LNHDA and CDR2 is SQIVND (reference sequence). V lost 7 bases and J 0 bases, leaving 16 bases between the germline ends. CDR3 length: 16 residues. The CDR3 sequence: CASTQMGLTSGNTIYF. The DNA for the CDR3 is TGTGCCAGTACCCAAATGGGACTGACCTCTGGAAACACCATATATTTT.

This clone appeared once. The V and J genes are TRBV7-9 and TRBJ2-2; no clear D gene. Germline CDR1 is SEHNR and CDR2 is FQNEAQ (reference sequence). Trimming removed 2 bases at V and 3 bases at J, with 10 bases between. CDR3 size: 15 residues. The CDR3 DNA is TGTGCCAGCAGCTTATATGGTCAGGACACCGGGGAGCTGTTTTTT. This sequence encodes CASSLYGQDTGELFF.

The J gene is TRBJ1-5, the V gene TRBV24-1; no reliable D call. Trimming took 3 bases from V and 9 from J, leaving 11 bases between them. Germline assignment: CDR1 KGHDR and CDR2 SFDVKD. This CDR3 has 13 amino acids. The CDR3 here is CATSDITPSPQHF. CDR3 nucleotide sequence: TGTGCCACCAGTGATATAACACCCTCGCCCCAGCATTTT.

This chain connects TRBV5-1 to TRBJ2-5, with D uncertain. This CDR3 comprises 14 residues. V lost 7 bases, J lost 4 bases, and 17 bases lay in between. Germline V gives CDR1 SGHRS, CDR2 YFSETQ. Here the CDR3 DNA reads TGCGCCAGCGCCGCGGCCTCTGGCACAGAGACCCAGTACTTC. Its protein is CASAAASGTETQYF.

The CDR3 DNA follows: TGCGCCAGCAGCGTTTCTGTGGGACTCCGTGGAGAGACCCAGTACTTC. It translates to CASSVSVGLRGETQYF. The chain is built from TRBV5-1 and TRBJ2-5, with a possible D match to TRBD2 (6 bases). CDR3 length equals 16 residues. CDR1 is SGHRS, CDR2 YFSETQ, per germline. V lost 4 bases and J 4 bases, leaving 20 bases between the germline ends.